The rows below give T cell receptor beta chains drawn from one sample of a study of cytomegalovirus exposure and HLA in healthy donors. This table comes from immunoSEQ multiplex PCR, and its TCRdb copy is limited to in-frame clones, with some not included. The table lists 120,000 to 150,000 clones. Sequences were obtained from PBMCs. These receptors were obtained from a woman aged 18-29 years in good health and CMV-seronegative. CDR3s include the opening cysteine and the closing phenylalanine or tryptophan. Size is stated for part of the rows, as once, few or many counts, or as a class when the clone is expanded.

clone_size: NA
v_call: TRBV7-3
cdr3_aa: CASSLGSGGADTQYF

clone_size: NA
v_call: TRBV6-5
cdr3_aa: CASSYAGSGANVLTF

clone_size: medium-sized
v_call: TRBV6-1
cdr3_aa: CASSEGEGHTDTQYF

clone_size: NA
v_call: TRBV14
cdr3_aa: CASSQILELDGQFF

clone_size: NA
v_call: TRBV7-2
cdr3_aa: CASSLRQGALADTQYF

clone_size: NA
v_call: TRBV21-1
cdr3_aa: CASSKSGSRQQDTQYF

clone_size: NA
v_call: TRBV9
cdr3_aa: CASSVVGSGGPNEQFF

clone_size: NA
v_call: TRBV6-1
cdr3_aa: CASSVARGGPNYGYTF

clone_size: NA
v_call: TRBV27
cdr3_aa: CASSPWGDTEAFF

clone_size: NA
v_call: TRBV9
cdr3_aa: CASSVLGGRDTGELFF